This T cell receptor beta chain was identified during a study of glioma-infiltrating T cells after dendritic cell vaccination listed by TCRdb under 2016. Describing the broader study: A cohort of roughly 15 glioblastoma patients from Phase I and II dendritic cell vaccination trials was included, of whom 9 were newly diagnosed and 6 had recurrent disease. Patients received autologous tumor lysate-pulsed dendritic cell vaccination between about 2003 and 2013. The vaccine consisted of monocyte-derived dendritic cells cultured approximately seven days with IL-4 and GM-CSF, then pulsed overnight with autologous tumor lysate. Each patient got three intradermal injections of the dendritic cell vaccine, spaced at biweekly intervals, in the arm below the axilla. Deep sequencing of TCR beta CDR3 regions was used to quantify tumor-infiltrating lymphocyte content and compare tumor and blood repertoires in dendritic cell-vaccinated glioblastoma patients. Survival after dendritic cell vaccination was correlated with TCR sequencing metrics such as TIL content and the overlap between tumor and blood repertoires. Findings and caveats that apply to the study as a whole: TCR clonality showed no direct relationship with survival, which suggests that a diverse polyclonal response may matter. The three-group TCR overlap response model was described as speculative and requiring prospective validation. The cohort was small and heterogeneous, and full blood and tumor sets were available for few patients, with initial-recurrent tumor pairs available for even fewer patients. Higher estimated pretreatment TIL content predicted longer time to progression and overall survival after dendritic cell vaccination.

Per the germline V gene, SGHDT is the CDR1 and YYEEEE is the CDR2. There are 16 amino acids in the CDR3, from cysteine to phenylalanine inclusive. Just the 48-base CDR3 DNA is kept, in frame starting at base 1. The junction shows trimming of 0 bases on V and 1 base on J, plus 12 bases between the germline ends. In light of the paper, this sample's time point label describes: after dendritic cell vaccination, including at tumor progression/relapse. Patients were selected on the basis of adequate residual fresh-frozen tumor tissue and more than two years of available survival data. Molecular status otherwise varied across the glioblastoma patients, but none of them carried an isocitrate dehydrogenase mutation. PBMC were collected before vaccination, two weeks after the third vaccination, and at tumor progression if progression occurred. The Qiagen DNeasy Blood extraction Kit was used to extract genomic DNA.

Only a few counts were recorded for this clone. The antigen this receptor binds is unknown. No much larger clone is present one base from it, and per-base qualities are unavailable. The immunoSEQ assay amplified TCRB CDR3 regions from roughly 2 micrograms of genomic DNA, or from all available DNA when less than that amount was available. The multiplex PCR relied on 60 forward primers for TCR V beta segments and 13 reverse primers for J beta segments. To estimate the number of reads per starting template, synthetic control templates were added to each sample at limiting dilution. The Illumina HiSeq System generated sequencing reads of 87 bp. Per the source publication's procedure: PCR and sequencing errors were removed by a nearest neighbor algorithm that merged closely related sequences. TCR overlap was defined as the percentage of unique tumor TCR beta sequences that were also present in the same patient's peripheral blood. TCRdb stores this immuneACCESS table with in-frame sequences only. Part of the clones is absent; in the studies checked, under half of the shortfall reflects unresolved V genes, and no reason is known for the rest. Clonal size and the V and J genes are those of that table, whereas D and trimming came from the DNA. This sample has tens of thousands of clones in its table, and around 83% of those were observed once. 15% to 19% of the sample is taken by the ten largest.

This specimen was blood, taken after dendritic cell vaccination. The receptor comes from a human donor with glioblastoma. The chain is assembled from TRBV5-6 and TRBJ2-3, with TRBD2 as a weak D call on 6 bases. Here the CDR3 is given as CASSLARGLRTDTQYF. The sequence in DNA is TGTGCCAGCAGCTTGGCTCGGGGGTTGCGCACAGATACGCAGTATTTT.